A single sample is the source of the 6 T cell receptor beta chains below, sequenced in a study of T cells after yellow fever vaccination. TCRdb reprocessed the 5' RACE reads with MiXCR, giving one entry per CDR3 protein. The table has 600,000 to 750,000 distinct CDR3 sequences, roughly an eighth seen once. The sequencing here drew on PBMCs, taken on the day of the yellow fever booster vaccination. The receptors here all came from a man younger than 40 who received the YFV17D yellow fever vaccine.

This clonotype has only a few counts. V gene TRBV24-1 combines with J gene TRBJ2-3, with 11 nucleotides matching TRBD2. Trimming cost V 3 bases and J 2 bases; bases outside gene matches: 6. Germline V gives CDR1 KGHDR, CDR2 SFDVKD. The CDR3 loop spans 17 amino acids. The CDR3 region is CATSDAPSGGITDTQYF. The CDR3, as DNA: TGTGCCACCAGTGATGCACCTAGCGGGGGGATCACAGATACGCAGTATTTT.

This clonotype showed up just a few times. The V call is TRBV20-1, the J call TRBJ2-7; 8 bases fit TRBD1. V gave up 6 bases and J gave up 0 bases; unmatched junction bases: 4. The CDR3 loop spans 13 amino acids. The germline V gene has CDR1 DFQATT and CDR2 SNEGSKA (reference sequence). The CDR3 sequence is CSAPDRDSYEQYF. CDR3 nucleotide sequence: TGCAGTGCCCCGGACAGGGACTCCTACGAGCAGTACTTC.

This clonotype has only a few counts. This chain uses TRBV7-2 with TRBJ2-1; 7 positions match TRBD2. This CDR3 region has 17 residues. Trimming at V came to 5 bases and at J to 2 bases, leaving 12 bases not matched to a gene. Germline V gene lookup returns CDR1 SGHTA and CDR2 FQGNSA. This CDR3 reads CASSPSPSGLTYNEQFF. DNA of the CDR3: TGTGCCAGCAGCCCTTCCCCTAGCGGTTTGACCTACAATGAGCAGTTCTTC.

The chain recombines TRBV20-1 with TRBJ1-5; D not certain. The CDR3 is made up of 12 amino acids. The germline V gene encodes CDR1 DFQATT and CDR2 SNEGSKA (reference sequence). Trimming removed 1 base at V and 3 bases at J, with 4 bases between. CDR3 region: CSARGVNQPQHF. For the CDR3, the DNA is TGCAGTGCTAGAGGGGTCAATCAGCCCCAGCATTTT.

This sequence joins TRBV20-1 and TRBJ2-3; no clear D gene. Germline CDR1 and CDR2: DFQATT and SNEGSKA (reference sequence). The V end was cut by 5 bases, the J end by 5 bases, with 11 bases between. The CDR3 runs 12 residues. CDR3 nucleotide sequence: TGCAGTGCTGGGCTTGGATTAGATACGCAGTATTTT. As protein: CSAGLGLDTQYF.

This chain joins TRBV14 and TRBJ2-3, with D possibly matching TRBD2 (6 bases). This CDR3 spans 15 amino acids. Germline CDR1 is SGHDN and CDR2 is FVKESK. Trimming shortened V by 2 bases and J by 4 bases, and 13 bases separated the two germline ends. The DNA of the CDR3 is TGTGCCAGCAGCCAATGGCGGGGTGGCTCAGATACGCAGTATTTT. Protein sequence: CASSQWRGGSDTQYF.